What follows are 15 T cell receptor beta chains derived from one specimen sequenced in a study of cytomegalovirus exposure and HLA in healthy donors. The PCR employed 60 Vbeta primers together with 13 Jbeta primers. Data came from immunoSEQ multiplex PCR; TCRdb stores just in-frame clones and leaves some out. The table shows about 98,000 clones, with under 70% occurring only once. Input material: PBMCs. Receptor source: a man aged 45-65 years in good health and CMV-seronegative.

This clone turned up a few times. This chain uses TRBV6-7 with TRBJ2-2; TRBD2 might be the D (6 bases). TRBV6-7 is reported as an ORF; its role is uncertain. The CDR3 has 14 residues. Trimming left V 7 bases short and J 3 bases short, with 12 bases between. CDR3 in amino acids: CASIRDSYTGELFF. The DNA of the CDR3 is TGTGCCAGCATCAGGGACTCGTACACCGGGGAGCTGTTTTTT.

The V gene is TRBV7-9, the J gene TRBJ1-1; the D gene is possibly TRBD1 (6 bases). Germline CDR1 SEHNR, CDR2 FQNEAQ (reference sequence). CDR3 length: 15 amino acids. V lost 5 bases, J lost 2 bases, and 15 bases lay in between. The CDR3 here is CASSPRGQYNTEAFF. CDR3 nucleotide sequence: TGTGCCAGCAGCCCACGAGGACAGTACAACACTGAAGCTTTCTTT.

The chain carries TRBV7-9 and TRBJ2-3; D call uncertain. Germline CDR1 and CDR2: SEHNR and FQNEAQ (reference sequence). With 3 bases removed from V and 3 bases from J, the gap between germline ends came to 4 bases. The CDR3 spans 12 residues. The DNA of the CDR3 is TGTGCCAGCAGCTTCCTTACAGATACGCAGTATTTT. It codes for CASSFLTDTQYF.

The CDR3 spells CASIPRGDSPLHF. The CDR3 DNA follows: TGTGCCAGCATCCCCAGAGGCGATTCACCCCTCCACTTT. The chain links TRBV28 to TRBJ1-6; D call uncertain. CDR1 and CDR2 from the germline V gene are MDHEN and SYDVKM. Trimming took 7 bases from V and 8 from J, leaving 12 bases between them. The length of the CDR3 is 13 residues.

The V and J genes are TRBV18 and TRBJ2-1, with 16 bases that match TRBD2. Per germline, CDR1 KGHSH and CDR2 LQKENI. The CDR3 spans 19 residues. J lost 2 bases, V lost 4 bases, and 8 bases had no gene match. In nucleotides, the CDR3 is TGTGCCAGCTCACAGGGACTAGCGGGAGGGCCCGGCACCTACAATGAGCAGTTCTTC. This gives the protein CASSQGLAGGPGTYNEQFF. Supplemented by reference TRBV18 and TRBJ2-1, the full variable domain reads NAGVMQNPRHLVRRRGQEARLRCSPMKGHSHVYWYRQLPEEGLKFMVYLQKENIIDESGMPKERFSAEFPKEGPSILRIQQVVRGDSAAYFCASSQGLAGGPGTYNEQFFGPGTRLTVL.

The chain is built from TRBV7-2 and TRBJ2-3, with D perhaps TRBD2 (5 bases). This CDR3 spans 16 amino acids. Looked up from germline, CDR1 is SGHTA and CDR2 is FQGNSA. The germline V and J ends were trimmed by 2 bases and 0 bases, with 12 bases remaining between them. CDR3: CASSLIGGSSTDTQYF. For the CDR3, the DNA is TGTGCCAGCAGCTTAATCGGAGGCTCTAGCACAGATACGCAGTATTTT.

The chain uses TRBV6-5 and TRBJ2-7; the match to TRBD1 covers 8 bases. J was trimmed by 5 bases and V by 5 bases; bases with no gene match: 11. The CDR3 is made up of 15 amino acids. Germline V CDR1 and CDR2: MNHEY, SVGAGI. CDR3 residues: CASSRTRDRRHEQYF. The CDR3 region has the DNA TGTGCCAGCAGTCGAACCCGGGACAGGAGGCACGAGCAGTACTTC.

This clone came up a few times. This chain joins TRBV27 and TRBJ2-1; D unclear. Trimming pared 5 bases from V and 8 bases from J, leaving 25 bases between. The CDR3 totals 17 residues. CDR1 is MNHEY, CDR2 SMNVEV, per germline (reference sequence). CDR3 sequence: CASSPQTLGRQNDEQFF. The CDR3 coding sequence is TGTGCCAGCAGTCCCCAGACCTTAGGTCGACAAAACGATGAGCAGTTCTTC.

This clone was seen a few times. CDR3 DNA sequence: TGTGCCATCAGTGAAGGGGCCCGTAATGAAAAACTGTTTTTT. This gives the protein CAISEGARNEKLFF. The J gene is TRBJ1-4, the V gene TRBV10-3; the D gene is possibly TRBD1 (5 bases). Germline V gene lookup returns CDR1 ENHRY and CDR2 SYGVKD. The CDR3 consists of 14 residues. V was cut by 3 bases and J by 4 bases, with 9 bases left in between.

V and J are TRBV11-2 and TRBJ2-5, with D possibly matching TRBD1 (5 bases). The J call is uncertain, as TRBJ2-7 better fits the DNA end. This CDR3 is built from 14 residues. Germline values: CDR1 SGHAT, CDR2 FQNNGV. CDR3 sequence: CASSYSSREYEQYF. CDR3 DNA sequence: TGTGCCAGCAGTTATAGCTCCAGGGAATACGAGCAGTACTTC.

The rearrangement uses TRBV7-8 and TRBJ2-7; 14 bases fit TRBD2. Germline V gene sequence: CDR1 SGHVS, CDR2 FQNEAQ. This CDR3 region has 16 residues. Unmatched junction bases numbered 7, after V lost 5 bases and J lost 4 bases. The CDR3 DNA sequence: TGTGCCAGCAGCCCAGGGACTAGCGGGGGTTCGTACGAGCAGTACTTC. Its translation: CASSPGTSGGSYEQYF.

The rearrangement links TRBV11-2 to TRBJ2-7, with a tentative D call TRBD2 (6 bases). The CDR3 is 15 amino acids. The germline V gene encodes CDR1 SGHAT and CDR2 FQNNGV. Trimming stripped 5 bases from V and 1 base from J, with 15 bases between. DNA of the CDR3: TGTGCCAGCAGCCAACTTTCGGGGGTTTCCTACGAGCAGTACTTC. Its protein product is CASSQLSGVSYEQYF.

This chain uses TRBV28 with TRBJ2-5; 9 bases are a match to TRBD1. Looked up from germline, CDR1 is MDHEN and CDR2 is SYDVKM. The CDR3 extends over 15 amino acids. The trim removed 3 bases at V and 6 bases at J, leaving 8 bases unmatched. The CDR3: CASSLWTGELQTQYF. CDR3 bases: TGTGCCAGCAGTTTGTGGACAGGGGAATTACAGACCCAGTACTTC.

The chain links TRBV5-1 to TRBJ2-1; TRBD2 aligns across 7 bases. CDR1 and CDR2 from the germline V gene are SGHRS and YFSETQ. The CDR3 runs to 17 residues. The V and J ends lost 4 bases and 4 bases, in that order; junction bases with no gene match: 14. DNA for the CDR3: TGCGCCAGCAGCCTGGGGCGGGGGTCCGGATCATACAATGAGCAGTTCTTC. Its protein is CASSLGRGSGSYNEQFF.

The CDR3: CSVIGRVDGYTF. The DNA of the CDR3 is TGCAGCGTCATCGGCAGGGTGGATGGCTACACCTTC. This sequence joins TRBV29-1 and TRBJ1-2, with D possibly matching TRBD1 (5 bases). The CDR3 has 12 amino acids. Trimming took 6 bases from V and 6 from J, leaving 14 bases between them. The germline CDR1 and CDR2 sequences are SQVTM and ANQGSEA.